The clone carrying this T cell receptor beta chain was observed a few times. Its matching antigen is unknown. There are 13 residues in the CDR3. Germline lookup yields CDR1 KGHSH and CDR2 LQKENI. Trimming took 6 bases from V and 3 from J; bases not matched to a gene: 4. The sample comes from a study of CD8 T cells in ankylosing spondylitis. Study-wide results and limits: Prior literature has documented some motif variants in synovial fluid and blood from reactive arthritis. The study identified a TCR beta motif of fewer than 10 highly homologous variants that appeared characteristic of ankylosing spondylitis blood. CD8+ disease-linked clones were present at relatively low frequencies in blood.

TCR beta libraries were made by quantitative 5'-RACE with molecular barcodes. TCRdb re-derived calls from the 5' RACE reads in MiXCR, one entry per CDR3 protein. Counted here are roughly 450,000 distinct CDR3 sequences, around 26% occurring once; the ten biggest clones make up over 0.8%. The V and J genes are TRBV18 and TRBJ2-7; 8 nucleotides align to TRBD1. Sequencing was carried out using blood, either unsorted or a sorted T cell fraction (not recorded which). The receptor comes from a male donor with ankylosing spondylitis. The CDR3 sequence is CASSSGTGYEQYF. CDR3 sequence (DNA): TGTGCCAGCTCGTCCGGGACAGGCTACGAGCAGTACTTC.